The clone carrying this T cell receptor (beta chain) occurred a few times. V trimming: 3 bases; J trimming: 3 bases; junction bases outside the gene matches: 23. The CDR3 length is 21 residues. Germline CDR1 is SEHNR and CDR2 is FQNEAQ (reference sequence). TCRdb recomputed calls from the 5' RACE reads with MiXCR, one row per CDR3 protein. This sample carries roughly 92,000 distinct CDR3 sequences, about 12% of them seen once, and the ten largest clones take 3.5% to 5%. The data originate from a study of early T cells in non-severe SARS-CoV-2 infection. The V and J genes are TRBV7-9 and TRBJ2-7; 10 nucleotides agree with TRBD2. This receptor was taken from an adult who was a healthcare worker with PCR-confirmed SARS-CoV-2 infection or an uninfected control (not recorded which). Specimen: whole blood, collected at baseline. CDR3 protein: CASSFRVSAGGTSGANYEQYF. CDR3 in DNA: TGTGCCAGCAGCTTTAGAGTGTCTGCGGGGGGCACTAGCGGGGCCAACTACGAGCAGTACTTC.